In this sample, the clone carrying this T cell receptor beta chain turned up a few times. The sample belongs to a study of regulatory T cells in long-lasting Graves disease. Study-level information: Duration of antithyroid drug therapy among newly diagnosed Graves' patients was under 3 months.

CDR3 regions were amplified by Arm-PCR using iRepertoire HTBI primers to build TCR beta libraries. TCRdb called the multiplex PCR reads again in MiXCR, with one record for every CDR3 protein. The repertoire holds around 500,000 distinct CDR3 sequences, with 15% to 20% as singletons. Time point defined: newly diagnosed GD, antithyroid drugs for less than 3 months. PBMCs provided the RNA from which the TCR library was made. The V and J ends lost 4 bases and 7 bases respectively, with 7 bases between them. Germline V gives CDR1 DFQATT, CDR2 SNEGSKA (reference sequence). This CDR3 contains 11 residues. These sequences were also reported in another study, on T cells in Graves' hyperthyroidism and ophthalmopathy. From that paper: During a first-round RT-PCR of the TCR CDR3, the HTBI primer set was used.

The TCR comes from a woman in her forties or fifties with Graves disease. The genes are TRBV20-1 and TRBJ2-2; no reliable D call. Sequencing was performed on peripheral blood mononuclear cells (PBMCs), taken at new diagnosis, from a patient treated with antithyroid drugs. CDR3 bases: TGCAGTGCTACTTTAGTCGGGGAGCTGTTTTTT. It yields the protein CSATLVGELFF.